This entry concerns a single TCR beta chain. This specimen belongs to a study of blood T cell repertoires in COVID-19. Study context: The origin of the acute and convalescent COVID-19 samples was the United States, Italy and Spain.

As processed by the authors: It was from reference gene primer amplification that nucleated cell counts were estimated. Data came from immunoSEQ multiplex PCR; TCRdb stores just in-frame clones and leaves some out. For V, J and clone size, that table is used; D and trimming come from the DNA. This sample has about 400,000 clones, with approximately 88% found just once. CDR1 is MRHNA and CDR2 is SNTAGT in the germline V gene. Losses at the gene ends were 3 bases for V and 8 bases for J; bases not matched to a gene: 14. The CDR3 has 18 residues. The receptor was derived from a woman aged 25-40 years with acute COVID-19. The chain is built from TRBV6-4 and TRBJ2-1; TRBD2 matches 12 bases. Sequenced input: PBMCs or T cells enriched from blood (not recorded which). As DNA, the CDR3 is TGTGCCAGCAGTGAAGTTTCTAGCGGGGGGGCCCTTGGGGATGAGCAGTTCTTC. Its translation is CASSEVSSGGALGDEQFF.